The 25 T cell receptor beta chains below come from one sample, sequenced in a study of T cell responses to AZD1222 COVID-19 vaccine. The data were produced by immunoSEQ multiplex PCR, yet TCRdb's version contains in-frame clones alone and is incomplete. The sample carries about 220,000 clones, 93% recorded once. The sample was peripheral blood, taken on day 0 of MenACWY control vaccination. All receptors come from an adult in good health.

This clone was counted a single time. The CDR3 DNA sequence: TGTGCCAGCAGCACGGGGGACAGGAGCAGTGGCTACACCTTC. Translating gives CASSTGDRSSGYTF. The chain joins TRBV5-4 to TRBJ1-2; the match to TRBD1 covers 8 bases. Trimming cost V 4 bases and J 7 bases; bases outside gene matches: 9. In germline, CDR1 is SGHNT, CDR2 YYREEE (reference sequence). This CDR3 comprises 14 residues.

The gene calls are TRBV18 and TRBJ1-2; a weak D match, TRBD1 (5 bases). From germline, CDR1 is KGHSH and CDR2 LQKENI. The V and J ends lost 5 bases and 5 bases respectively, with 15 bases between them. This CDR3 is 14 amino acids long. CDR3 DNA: TGTGCCAGCTCAGCCGATGGGGGGACTTATGGCTACACCTTC. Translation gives CASSADGGTYGYTF.

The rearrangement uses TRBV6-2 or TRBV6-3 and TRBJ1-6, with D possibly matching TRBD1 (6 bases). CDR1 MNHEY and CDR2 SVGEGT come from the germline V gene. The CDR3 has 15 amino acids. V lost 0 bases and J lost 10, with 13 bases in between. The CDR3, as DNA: TGTGCCAGCAGTTACTCGGGGGGGCGCGGCTCACCCCTCCACTTT. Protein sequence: CASSYSGGRGSPLHF.

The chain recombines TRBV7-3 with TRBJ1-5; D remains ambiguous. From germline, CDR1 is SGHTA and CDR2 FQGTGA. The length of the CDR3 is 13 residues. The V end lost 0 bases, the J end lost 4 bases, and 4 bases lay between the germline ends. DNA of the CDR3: TGTGCCAGCAGCTTAACGGGAAATCAGCCCCAGCATTTT. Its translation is CASSLTGNQPQHF.

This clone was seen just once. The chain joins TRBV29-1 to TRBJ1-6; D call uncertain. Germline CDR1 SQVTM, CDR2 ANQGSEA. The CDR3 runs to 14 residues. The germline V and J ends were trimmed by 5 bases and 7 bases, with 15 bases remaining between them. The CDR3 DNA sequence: TGCAGCGTTAGATACGGGAATGTAAATTCACCCCTCCACTTT. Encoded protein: CSVRYGNVNSPLHF.

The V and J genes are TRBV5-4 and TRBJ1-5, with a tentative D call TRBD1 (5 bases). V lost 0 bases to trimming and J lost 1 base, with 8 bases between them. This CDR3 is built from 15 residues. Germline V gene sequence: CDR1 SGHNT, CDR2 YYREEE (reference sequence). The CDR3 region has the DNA TGTGCCAGCAGCTTGGGTGCAGGGAGCAATCAGCCCCAGCATTTT. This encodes CASSLGAGSNQPQHF.

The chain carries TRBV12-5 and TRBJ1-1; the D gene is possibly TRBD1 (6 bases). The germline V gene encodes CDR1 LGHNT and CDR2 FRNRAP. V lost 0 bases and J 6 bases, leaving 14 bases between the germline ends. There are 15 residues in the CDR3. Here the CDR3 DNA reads TGTGCTAGTGGTTTGGTACAGGGTTCATGGGCTGAAGCTTTCTTT. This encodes CASGLVQGSWAEAFF.

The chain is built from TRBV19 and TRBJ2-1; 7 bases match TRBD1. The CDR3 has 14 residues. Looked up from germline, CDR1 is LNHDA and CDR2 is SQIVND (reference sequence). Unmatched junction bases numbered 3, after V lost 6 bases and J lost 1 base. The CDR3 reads CASRWDSSYNEQFF. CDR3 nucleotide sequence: TGTGCCAGTAGATGGGACAGTTCCTACAATGAGCAGTTCTTC.

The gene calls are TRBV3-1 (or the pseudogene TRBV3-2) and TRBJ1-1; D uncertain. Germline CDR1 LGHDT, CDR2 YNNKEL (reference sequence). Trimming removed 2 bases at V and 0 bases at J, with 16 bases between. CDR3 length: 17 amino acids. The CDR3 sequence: CASSQPAGNKMNTEAFF. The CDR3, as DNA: TGTGCCAGCAGCCAACCCGCTGGGAATAAAATGAACACTGAAGCTTTCTTT.

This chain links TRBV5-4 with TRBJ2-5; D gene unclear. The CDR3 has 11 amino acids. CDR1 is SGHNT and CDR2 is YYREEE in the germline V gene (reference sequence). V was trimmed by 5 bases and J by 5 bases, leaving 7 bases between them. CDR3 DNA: TGTGCCAGCAGTCCCGGGGAGACCCAGTACTTC. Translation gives CASSPGETQYF.

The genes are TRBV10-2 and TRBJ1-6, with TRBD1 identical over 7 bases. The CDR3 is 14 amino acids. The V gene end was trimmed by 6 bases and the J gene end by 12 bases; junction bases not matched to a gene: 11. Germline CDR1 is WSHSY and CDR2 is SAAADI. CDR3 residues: CASRPGGTIQPLHF. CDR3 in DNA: TGCGCCAGCAGACCAGGGGGGACAATTCAACCCCTCCACTTT.

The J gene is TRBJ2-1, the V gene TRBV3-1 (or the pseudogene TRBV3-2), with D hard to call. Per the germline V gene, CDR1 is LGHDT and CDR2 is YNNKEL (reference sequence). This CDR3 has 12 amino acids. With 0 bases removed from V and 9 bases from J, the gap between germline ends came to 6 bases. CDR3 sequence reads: CASSQDRFEQFF. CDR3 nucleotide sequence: TGTGCCAGCAGCCAAGATCGGTTTGAGCAGTTCTTC.

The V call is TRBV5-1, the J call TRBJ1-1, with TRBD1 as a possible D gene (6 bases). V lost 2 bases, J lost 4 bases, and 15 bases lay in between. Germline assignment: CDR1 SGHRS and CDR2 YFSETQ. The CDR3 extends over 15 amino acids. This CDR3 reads CASSFGGAGTTEAFF. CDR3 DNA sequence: TGCGCCAGCAGCTTTGGGGGCGCGGGGACCACTGAAGCTTTCTTT. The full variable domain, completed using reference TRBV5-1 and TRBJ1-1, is KAGVTQTPRYLIKTRGQQVTLSCSPISGHRSVSWYQQTPGQGLQFLFEYFSETQRNKGNFPGRFSGRQFSNSRSEMNVSTLELGDSALYLCASSFGGAGTTEAFFGQGTRLTVV.

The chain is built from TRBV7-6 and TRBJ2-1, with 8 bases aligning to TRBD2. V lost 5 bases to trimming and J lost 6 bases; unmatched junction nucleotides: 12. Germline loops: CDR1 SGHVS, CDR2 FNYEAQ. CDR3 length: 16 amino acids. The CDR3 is CASSPPRGLGSNEQFF. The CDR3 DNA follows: TGTGCCAGCAGCCCCCCACGGGGACTAGGGTCCAATGAGCAGTTCTTC. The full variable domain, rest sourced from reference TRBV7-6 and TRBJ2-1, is GAGVSQSPRYKVTKRGQDVALRCDPISGHVSLYWYRQALGQGPEFLTYFNYEAQQDKSGLPNDRFSAERPEGSISTLTIQRTEQRDSAMYRCASSPPRGLGSNEQFFGPGTRLTVL.

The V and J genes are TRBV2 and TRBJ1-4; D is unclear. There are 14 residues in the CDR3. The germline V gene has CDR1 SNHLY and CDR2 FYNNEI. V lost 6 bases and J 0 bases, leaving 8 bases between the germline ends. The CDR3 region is CASRDVSTNEKLFF. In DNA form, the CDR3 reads TGTGCCAGCAGGGACGTTTCAACTAATGAAAAACTGTTTTTT.

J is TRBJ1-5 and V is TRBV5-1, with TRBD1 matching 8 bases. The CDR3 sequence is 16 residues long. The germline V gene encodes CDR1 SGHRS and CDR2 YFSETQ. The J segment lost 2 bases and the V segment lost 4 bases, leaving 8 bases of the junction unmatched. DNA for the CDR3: TGCGCCAGCAGCGAAAGACCGGGACAGGGCAATCAGCCCCAGCATTTT. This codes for CASSERPGQGNQPQHF.

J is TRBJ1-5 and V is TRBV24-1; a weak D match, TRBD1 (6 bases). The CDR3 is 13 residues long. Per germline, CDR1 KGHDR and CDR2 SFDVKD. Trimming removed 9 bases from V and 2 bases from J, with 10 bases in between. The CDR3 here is CATWAGGNQPQHF. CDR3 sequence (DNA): TGTGCCACCTGGGCAGGGGGCAATCAGCCCCAGCATTTT.

CDR3 nucleotides: TGTGCCTGGAGGAACCGAGGGGGCGGGAACACTGAAGCTTTCTTT. As protein: CAWRNRGGGNTEAFF. The chain is built from TRBV30 and TRBJ1-1, with TRBD1 matching over 7 bases. The germline CDR1 and CDR2 sequences are GTSNPN and SVGIG (reference sequence). J lost 1 base, V lost 3 bases, and 8 bases had no gene match. The CDR3 spans 15 residues.

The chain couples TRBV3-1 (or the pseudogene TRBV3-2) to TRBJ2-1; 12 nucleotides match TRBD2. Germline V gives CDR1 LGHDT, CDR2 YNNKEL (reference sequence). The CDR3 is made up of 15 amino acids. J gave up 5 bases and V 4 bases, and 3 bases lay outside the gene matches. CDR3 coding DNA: TGTGCCAGCAGCCCTCTAGCGGGGGGGCACAATGAGCAGTTCTTC. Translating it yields CASSPLAGGHNEQFF.

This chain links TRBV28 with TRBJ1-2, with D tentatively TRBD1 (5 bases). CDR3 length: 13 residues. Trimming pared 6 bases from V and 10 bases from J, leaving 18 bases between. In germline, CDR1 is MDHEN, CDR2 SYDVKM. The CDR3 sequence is CASSSPGLRIYTF. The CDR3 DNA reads TGTGCCAGCAGCTCACCGGGACTCCGAATCTACACCTTC.

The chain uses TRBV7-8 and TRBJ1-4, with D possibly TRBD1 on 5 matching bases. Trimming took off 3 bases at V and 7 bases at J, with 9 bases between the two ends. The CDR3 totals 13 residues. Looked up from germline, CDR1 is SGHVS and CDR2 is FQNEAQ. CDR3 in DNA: TGTGCCAGCAGCTTGGGGGTTCGTGAAAAACTGTTTTTT. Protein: CASSLGVREKLFF.

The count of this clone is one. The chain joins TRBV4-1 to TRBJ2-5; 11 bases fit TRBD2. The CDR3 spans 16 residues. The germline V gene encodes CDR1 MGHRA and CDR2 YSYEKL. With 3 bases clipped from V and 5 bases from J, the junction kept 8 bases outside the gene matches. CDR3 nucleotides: TGCGCCAGCAGCCACCGTAGCGGGGGGGCTAGGGAGACCCAGTACTTC. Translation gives CASSHRSGGARETQYF.

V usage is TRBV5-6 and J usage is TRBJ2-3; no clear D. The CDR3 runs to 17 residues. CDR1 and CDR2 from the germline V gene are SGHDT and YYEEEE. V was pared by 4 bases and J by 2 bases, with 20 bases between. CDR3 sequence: CASSQEAARKFTDTQYF. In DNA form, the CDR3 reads TGTGCCAGCAGCCAAGAGGCAGCGCGGAAGTTCACAGATACGCAGTATTTT.

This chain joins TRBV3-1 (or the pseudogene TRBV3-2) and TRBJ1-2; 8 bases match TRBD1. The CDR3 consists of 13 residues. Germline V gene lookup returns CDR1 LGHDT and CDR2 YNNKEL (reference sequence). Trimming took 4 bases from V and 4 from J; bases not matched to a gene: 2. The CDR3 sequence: CASSRTGTYGYTF. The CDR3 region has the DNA TGTGCCAGCAGCCGGACAGGGACCTATGGCTACACCTTC.

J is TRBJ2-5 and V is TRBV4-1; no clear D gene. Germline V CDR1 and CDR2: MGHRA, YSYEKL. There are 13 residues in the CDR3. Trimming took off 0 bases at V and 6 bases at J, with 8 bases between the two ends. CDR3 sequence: CASSQEQRQTQYF. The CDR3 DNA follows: TGCGCCAGCAGCCAAGAACAGCGCCAGACCCAGTACTTC.